This T cell receptor (beta chain) is drawn from a study of cytomegalovirus exposure and HLA in healthy donors. Study-level results: As a later analysis showed, several of the most significant clusters appeared to be linked to common viral pathogens. Further analysis, carried out later, found HLA-associated TCR beta chains more clonally expanded than equally common other chains. Most CMV-associated TCR beta chains appeared HLA-restricted in a later analysis. Likely technical artifact: a cluster of highly shared sequence variants.

From germline, CDR1 is SGHAT and CDR2 FQNNGV. After removal of 5 bases from V and 8 bases from J, the junction contained 5 bases not matched to a gene. The CDR3 contains 12 residues. The PCR had 60 Vbeta and 13 Jbeta primers. Clones were read by immunoSEQ multiplex PCR, and TCRdb kept only the in-frame ones, dropping some. The sample consists of more than 85,000 clones, 69% of them appearing once. Points on this clone: Its cognate antigen is unknown.

V and J are TRBV11-2 and TRBJ1-1; 7 bases match TRBD1. The sequence derives from a woman aged 70-85 years in good health and CMV-seropositive. Material for sequencing was PBMCs. CDR3 in DNA: TGTGCCAGCAGCCCGGGACAGCTCGAAGCTTTCTTT. It specifies CASSPGQLEAFF.